The 12 T cell receptor beta chains given below trace back to one sample, sequenced in a study of blood T cell repertoires in COVID-19. Profiling relied on immunoSEQ multiplex PCR, and the TCRdb table lists in-frame clones only, not all of them. Counted here are 430,000 or so clones, about 87% occurring once; the ten biggest clones make up more than 0.7%. The sequenced sample consisted of peripheral blood. These receptors were taken from a man younger than 35 with COVID-19, enrolled during active disease.

V is TRBV5-1 and J is TRBJ2-3; 7 bases line up with TRBD1. The CDR3 totals 14 residues. Looked up from germline, CDR1 is SGHRS and CDR2 is YFSETQ. V shed 4 bases, J shed 2 bases, and the junction held 4 bases outside the gene matches. CDR3 in DNA: TGCGCCAGCAGCCCCACAGGGGACACAGATACGCAGTATTTT. This translates into CASSPTGDTDTQYF.

This chain uses TRBV2 with TRBJ2-2, with 7 bases lining up with TRBD2. Germline V gene data show CDR1 as SNHLY and CDR2 as FYNNEI. The CDR3 has 16 residues. V was pared by 7 bases and J by 1 base, with 9 bases of the junction left unmatched. The CDR3 protein is CASIDKRGLNTGELFF. The CDR3 DNA follows: TGTGCCAGCATAGACAAGCGGGGCCTGAACACCGGGGAGCTGTTTTTT.

CDR3 DNA: TGTGCCAGCAGCGTAGGACAGGGCTCATCAGCGGAGACCCAGTACTTC. Amino acid sequence: CASSVGQGSSAETQYF. This chain uses TRBV9 with TRBJ2-5; 7 bases fit TRBD1. The CDR3 runs 16 residues. V was clipped by 0 bases and J by 5 bases; unmatched bases: 10. Germline V gene lookup returns CDR1 SGDLS and CDR2 YYNGEE.

The V call is TRBV7-9, the J call TRBJ2-7; 8 bases are shared with TRBD2. The CDR3 sequence is 14 residues long. CDR1 is SEHNR, CDR2 FQNEAQ, per germline (reference sequence). V dropped 0 bases and J dropped 2; count of bases not matched to a gene: 0. The CDR3 sequence is CASSLAAGAYEQYF. CDR3 nucleotides: TGTGCCAGCAGCTTAGCAGCGGGGGCCTACGAGCAGTACTTC.

The chain uses TRBV5-6 and TRBJ1-5; D remains ambiguous. Germline CDR1 is SGHDT and CDR2 is YYEEEE. The CDR3 spans 13 residues. Trimming stripped 3 bases from V and 5 bases from J, with 9 bases between. CDR3 nucleotides: TGTGCCAGCAGCTCCCGCGGATATCAGCCCCAGCATTTT. Protein: CASSSRGYQPQHF.

This clone has more than one count but fewer than ten. The chain employs TRBV4-2 and TRBJ1-2; TRBD1 aligns across 7 bases. Trimming removed 3 bases from V and 7 bases from J; junction bases left unmatched: 11. The germline gives CDR1 LGHNA, CDR2 YNFKEQ. This CDR3 spans 15 amino acids. CDR3 bases: TGTGCCAGCAGCCACGGGGAACAGGGGAAAGTTGGCTACACCTTC. It is translated as CASSHGEQGKVGYTF.

The V and J genes are TRBV10-3 and TRBJ2-4; D ambiguous. Trimming took off 7 bases at V and 9 bases at J, with 13 bases between the two ends. CDR3 length equals 12 residues. Looked up from germline, CDR1 is ENHRY and CDR2 is SYGVKD. The CDR3 spells CAINRPGLIQYF. The DNA of the CDR3 is TGTGCCATCAATAGACCGGGTCTCATTCAGTACTTC.

The chain is built from TRBV6-5 and TRBJ1-6; maybe TRBD1 (6 bases). Germline loops: CDR1 MNHEY, CDR2 SVGAGI. Trimming pared 0 bases from V and 7 bases from J, leaving 10 bases between. CDR3 length equals 15 residues. The DNA for the CDR3 is TGTGCCAGCAGTTACTCTAGAGGGGGAAATTCACCCCTCCACTTT. Encoded protein: CASSYSRGGNSPLHF.

The chain joins TRBV6-5 to TRBJ1-5; D may be TRBD1 (5 bases). Germline V gene data show CDR1 as MNHEY and CDR2 as SVGAGI. V shed 2 bases and J shed 5 bases, with 10 bases lying between them. The CDR3 has 14 amino acids. The CDR3 nucleotides read TGTGCCAGCAGTTACGGGGGGACTGATCAGCCCCAGCATTTT. Its translation: CASSYGGTDQPQHF.

V usage is TRBV7-9 and J usage is TRBJ2-1; D might be TRBD2 (6 bases). The CDR3 is made up of 13 amino acids. In germline, CDR1 is SEHNR, CDR2 FQNEAQ (reference sequence). Trimming shortened V by 1 base and J by 15 bases, and 16 bases separated the two germline ends. CDR3 sequence (DNA): TGTGCCAGCAGCTTAGGAGGACTAACGGTTGGGTTCTTC. The encoded protein is CASSLGGLTVGFF. Looking up the rest from reference TRBV7-9 and TRBJ2-1 gives the full variable domain: DTGVSQNPRHKITKRGQNVTFRCDPISEHNRLYWYRQTLGQGPEFLTYFQNEAQLEKSRLLSDRFSAERPKGSFSTLEIQRTEQGDSAMYLCASSLGGLTVGFFGPGTRLTVL.

The rearrangement uses TRBV6-5 and TRBJ2-7; 7 bases line up with TRBD1. Per germline, CDR1 MNHEY and CDR2 SVGAGI. This CDR3 has 13 amino acids. V was pared by 8 bases and J by 2 bases, with 6 bases of the junction left unmatched. The CDR3 bases are TGTGCCAGCCACCGGGGACAGACCTACGAGCAGTACTTC. This gives the protein CASHRGQTYEQYF.

This clone was seen more than once but under ten times. The genes are TRBV2 and TRBJ1-6; a possible D gene is TRBD1 (6 bases). Looked up from germline, CDR1 is SNHLY and CDR2 is FYNNEI. The CDR3 loop spans 15 amino acids. The germline V and J ends were trimmed by 3 bases and 4 bases, with 10 bases remaining between them. The CDR3 region has the DNA TGTGCCAGCAGTGAGCAGGGGTCTTATAATTCACCCCTCCACTTT. Its translation is CASSEQGSYNSPLHF.